Sequencing of this T cell receptor (beta chain) was carried out in a study of graft-versus-host responses after intestinal transplantation. For the study at large: After anti-thymocyte globulin induction, recipients took tacrolimus and steroids for 3 to 4 years. General study findings and limits: GvH clones surfaced in recipient marrow, some emerging earlier in ileum or blood. Circulating GvH clone levels at their peak were associated with HvG declines (early post-transplant).

This CDR3 comprises 13 residues. Germline loops: CDR1 MDHEN, CDR2 SYDVKM. V was trimmed by 2 bases and J by 6 bases, leaving 10 bases between them. The method was immunoSEQ multiplex PCR; TCRdb's version includes in-frame clones alone and lacks a portion of them. Of about 70,000 clones detected, almost 90% appear once; the ten largest clones hold roughly 3.9%. As for this clone: Its specificity is unknown.

The V and J genes are TRBV28 and TRBJ1-2, with D possibly matching TRBD1 (6 bases). The specimen comprised unstimulated CD8+ T cells sorted from spleen or lymph node cells, sampled before transplant. The source of this sequence is a human donor who was the organ donor for an intestinal transplant. DNA of the CDR3: TGTGCCAGCAGTTTAGGACAGTCTAATGGCTACACCTTC. Its protein is CASSLGQSNGYTF.